This T cell receptor (beta chain) is drawn from a study of shared clonotypes between healthy human individuals. Study-wide background: The study drew on a couple of women and a few men aged 18 to 49 as donors.

There are 17 residues in the CDR3. Germline V gene sequence: CDR1 SGHAT, CDR2 FQNNGV. Germline trimming cut 1 base from V and 5 bases from J; bases unmatched to any gene: 10. Using about 220 ng DNA, about 29,000 T cell genomes, the sorted-subset replicate PCRs were run. The data were produced by immunoSEQ multiplex PCR, yet TCRdb's version contains in-frame clones alone and is incomplete. The table lists about 610,000 clones, approximately 96% of them singletons. CD8 cells regarded as naive lacked CD45RO, were positively chosen for CCR7, and omitted terminally differentiated effector memory CD45RA+ cells. Among the donors, all were Caucasian adults who lived in Nashville, Tennessee.

This sequence was found in a woman younger than 45 in good health. The chain joins TRBV11-2 to TRBJ2-3, with TRBD1 matching over 9 bases. Material: naive CD8+ T cells sorted from blood. In DNA, the CDR3 is TGTGCCAGCAGCTTAGGTAGGACAGGGGCCTTCGGAGATACGCAGTATTTT. It encodes CASSLGRTGAFGDTQYF.